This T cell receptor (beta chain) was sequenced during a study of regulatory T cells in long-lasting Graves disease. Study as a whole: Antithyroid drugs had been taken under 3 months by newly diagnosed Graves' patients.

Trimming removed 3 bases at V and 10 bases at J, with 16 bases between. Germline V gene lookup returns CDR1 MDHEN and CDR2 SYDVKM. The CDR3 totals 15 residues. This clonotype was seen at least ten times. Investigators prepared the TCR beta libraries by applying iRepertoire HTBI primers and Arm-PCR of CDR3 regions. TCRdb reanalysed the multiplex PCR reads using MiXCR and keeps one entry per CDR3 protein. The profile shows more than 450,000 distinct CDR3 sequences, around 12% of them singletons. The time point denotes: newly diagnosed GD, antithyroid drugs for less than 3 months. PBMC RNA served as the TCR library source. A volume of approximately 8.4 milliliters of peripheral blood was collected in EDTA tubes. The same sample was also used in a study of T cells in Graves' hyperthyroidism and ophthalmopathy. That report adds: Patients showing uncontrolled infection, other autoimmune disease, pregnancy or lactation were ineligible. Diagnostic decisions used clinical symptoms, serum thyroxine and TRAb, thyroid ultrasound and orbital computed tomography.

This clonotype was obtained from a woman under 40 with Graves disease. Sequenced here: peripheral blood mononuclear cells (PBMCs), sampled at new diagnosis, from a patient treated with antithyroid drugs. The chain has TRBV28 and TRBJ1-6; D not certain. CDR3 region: CASSLRWGGGSPLHF. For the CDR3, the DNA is TGTGCCAGCAGTTTGCGGTGGGGAGGAGGGTCACCCCTCCACTTT. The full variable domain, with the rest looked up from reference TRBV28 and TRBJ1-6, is DVKVTQSSRYLVKRTGEKVFLECVQDMDHENMFWYRQDPGLGLRLIYFSYDVKMKEKGDIPEGYSVSREKKERFSLILESASTNQTSMYLCASSLRWGGGSPLHFGNGTRLTVT.